Listed below are T cell receptor beta chains from one sample, sequenced in a study of blood T cell repertoires in COVID-19. Assay: immunoSEQ multiplex PCR; the TCRdb copy retains only in-frame clones and omits some. Here the sample spans about 88,000 clones, roughly 91% being singletons. The sequenced sample consisted of peripheral blood. The receptors derive from a man aged 18 to 35 with COVID-19, enrolled during active disease. CDR3s include the opening cysteine and the closing phenylalanine or tryptophan. A D gene is named only where the DNA matches it firmly. Size is omitted from some rows. Given values are once, few, many or a class for expanded clones.

V gene: TRBV28; J gene: TRBJ2-2; clone size: few; D gene: NA; CDR3 protein: CASSRTYGTGGTGELFF; CDR3 DNA: TGTGCCAGCAGCCGTACATATGGGACTGGAGGCACCGGGGAGCTGTTTTTT
V gene: TRBV6-5; J gene: TRBJ2-7; clone size: NA; D gene: NA; CDR3 protein: CASSFGDREVYEQYF; CDR3 DNA: TGTGCCAGCAGTTTTGGTGACAGGGAGGTCTACGAGCAGTACTTC
V gene: TRBV28; J gene: TRBJ2-5; clone size: NA; D gene: TRBD1; CDR3 protein: CASSPWGQKETQYF; CDR3 DNA: TGTGCCAGCAGTCCATGGGGACAGAAAGAGACCCAGTACTTC
V gene: TRBV28; J gene: TRBJ2-2; clone size: NA; D gene: NA; CDR3 protein: CASSLPGVPGELFF; CDR3 DNA: TGTGCCAGCAGTTTACCAGGGGTCCCCGGGGAGCTGTTTTTT
V gene: TRBV27; J gene: TRBJ1-5; clone size: once; D gene: NA; CDR3 protein: CASSRGGAQHF; CDR3 DNA: TGTGCCAGCAGCCGAGGAGGGGCCCAGCATTTT
V gene: TRBV4-1; J gene: TRBJ1-5; clone size: NA; D gene: NA; CDR3 protein: CASSQDAGNQPQHF; CDR3 DNA: TGCGCCAGCAGCCAAGATGCGGGGAACCAGCCCCAGCATTTT
V gene: TRBV12-3/TRBV12-4; J gene: TRBJ2-1; clone size: once; D gene: NA; CDR3 protein: CASTPSSYNEQFF; CDR3 DNA: TGTGCCAGCACTCCCAGCTCCTACAATGAGCAGTTCTTC
V gene: TRBV9; J gene: TRBJ2-1; clone size: NA; D gene: TRBD2; CDR3 protein: CASSVGPGGGNEQFF; CDR3 DNA: TGTGCCAGCAGCGTAGGGCCCGGGGGGGGCAATGAGCAGTTCTTC
V gene: TRBV5-5; J gene: TRBJ2-7; clone size: NA; D gene: NA; CDR3 protein: CASSQGLGDEQYF; CDR3 DNA: TGTGCCAGCAGCCAGGGACTGGGCGACGAGCAGTACTTC
V gene: TRBV14; J gene: TRBJ2-1; clone size: once; D gene: NA; CDR3 protein: CASSPSGSYNEQFF; CDR3 DNA: TGTGCCAGCAGCCCCTCCGGGAGTTACAATGAGCAGTTCTTC
V gene: TRBV4-3; J gene: TRBJ2-1; clone size: NA; D gene: NA; CDR3 protein: CASSPRKRSRTYNEQFF; CDR3 DNA: TGCGCCAGCAGCCCCCGGAAGCGGTCTCGAACCTACAATGAGCAGTTCTTC
V gene: TRBV11-2; J gene: TRBJ2-7; clone size: once; D gene: TRBD1; CDR3 protein: CASSLGTGAAYEQYF; CDR3 DNA: TGTGCCAGCAGCTTAGGGACAGGGGCCGCCTACGAGCAGTACTTC
V gene: TRBV11-2; J gene: TRBJ1-3; clone size: NA; D gene: NA; CDR3 protein: CASSLARSGNTIYF; CDR3 DNA: TGTGCCAGCAGCTTAGCCCGCTCTGGAAACACCATATATTTT
V gene: TRBV30; J gene: TRBJ2-2; clone size: NA; D gene: TRBD2; CDR3 protein: CAWSSLAGGYTGELFF; CDR3 DNA: TGTGCCTGGAGTAGTCTAGCGGGAGGATACACCGGGGAGCTGTTTTTT
V gene: TRBV5-4; J gene: TRBJ2-1; clone size: once; D gene: NA; CDR3 protein: CASSANLEGWYNEQFF; CDR3 DNA: TGTGCCAGCAGCGCCAACCTGGAGGGATGGTACAATGAGCAGTTCTTC